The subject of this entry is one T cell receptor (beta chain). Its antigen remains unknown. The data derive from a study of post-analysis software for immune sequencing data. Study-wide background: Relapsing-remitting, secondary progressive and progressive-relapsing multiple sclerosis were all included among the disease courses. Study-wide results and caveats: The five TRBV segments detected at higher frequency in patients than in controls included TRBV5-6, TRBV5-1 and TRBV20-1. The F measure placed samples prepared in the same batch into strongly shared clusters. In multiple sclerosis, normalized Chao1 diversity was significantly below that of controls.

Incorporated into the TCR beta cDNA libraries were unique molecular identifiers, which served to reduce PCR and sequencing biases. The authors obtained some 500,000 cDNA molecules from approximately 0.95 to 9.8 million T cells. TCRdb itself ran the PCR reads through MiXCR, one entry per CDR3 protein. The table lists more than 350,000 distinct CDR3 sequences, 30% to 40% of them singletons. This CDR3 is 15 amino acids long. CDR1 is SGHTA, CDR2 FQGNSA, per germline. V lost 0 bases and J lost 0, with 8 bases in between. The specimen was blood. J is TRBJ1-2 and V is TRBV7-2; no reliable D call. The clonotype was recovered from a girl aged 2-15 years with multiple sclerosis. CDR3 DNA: TGTGCCAGCAGCTTAGCGGGCAGCTCTAACTATGGCTACACCTTC. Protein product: CASSLAGSSNYGYTF.